The next 4 T cell receptor beta chains were all read from a single sample in a study of T cell responses to AZD1222 COVID-19 vaccine. TCRdb keeps only in-frame clones here, not all; method: immunoSEQ multiplex PCR. The sample carries roughly 110,000 clones, approximately 90% recorded once. The sample in question was peripheral blood, obtained 28 days after the second AZD1222 dose. The receptors stem from an adult who received the AZD1222 COVID-19 vaccine.

The CDR3 here is CASSYYSGRGEQYF. CDR3 nucleotides: TGTGCCAGCAGTTACTATAGCGGGAGAGGCGAGCAGTACTTC. This rearrangement joins TRBV6-5 to TRBJ2-7; 9 bases are shared with TRBD2. The germline V gene has CDR1 MNHEY and CDR2 SVGAGI. This CDR3 contains 14 residues. Unmatched junction bases numbered 4, after V lost 1 base and J lost 6 bases.

This sequence joins TRBV7-2 and TRBJ1-3; D is unresolved. CDR3 length: 15 amino acids. The germline V gene has CDR1 SGHTA and CDR2 FQGNSA. V was cut by 1 base and J by 0 bases, with 7 bases left in between. The CDR3 DNA follows: TGTGCCAGCAGCTTAGACGGGAACTCTGGAAACACCATATATTTT. It encodes CASSLDGNSGNTIYF.

This clone has a handful of counts. The chain uses TRBV19 and TRBJ2-2; 9 bases are a match to TRBD1. V gave up 5 bases and J gave up 7 bases; unmatched junction bases: 20. Germline V gene data show CDR1 as LNHDA and CDR2 as SQIVND (reference sequence). The CDR3 runs to 19 residues. The CDR3 DNA reads TGTGCCAGTAGTCTCATCGTCAAAAAACGGGACAGGGTTGTCGGGGAGCTGTTTTTT. This translates into CASSLIVKKRDRVVGELFF.

The genes are TRBV30 and TRBJ1-5; D possibly corresponds to TRBD1 (5 bases). The CDR3 contains 13 residues. Germline V lookup: CDR1 GTSNPN, CDR2 SVGIG (reference sequence). Trimming took 7 bases from V and 3 from J, leaving 13 bases between them. The CDR3 loop is CAFNGGINQPQHF. For the CDR3, the DNA is TGTGCCTTCAATGGGGGGATCAATCAGCCCCAGCATTTT.